The 23 T cell receptor beta chains reported below all come from one sample, sequenced in a study of shared clonotypes between healthy human individuals. The method was immunoSEQ multiplex PCR; TCRdb's version includes in-frame clones alone and lacks a portion of them. The data show about 490,000 clones, with around 78% seen just once and about an eighth held by the top ten. Source material: PBMCs. These receptors all stem from a middle-aged woman in good health. Some clones in this sample may be carry-over from other donors' samples.

This clone was counted many times. The chain couples TRBV4-1 to TRBJ2-2; D not resolved. Germline CDR1 and CDR2: MGHRA and YSYEKL. V was trimmed by 3 bases and J by 1 base, leaving 12 bases between them. This CDR3 has 16 residues. CDR3 DNA sequence: TGCGCCAGCAGCCAGCTAGTTTTCCAGAACACCGGGGAGCTGTTTTTT. Translating it yields CASSQLVFQNTGELFF.

The V gene is TRBV5-4, the J gene TRBJ1-1, with TRBD1 as a possible D gene (5 bases). Trimming removed 4 bases at V and 1 base at J, with 14 bases between. Germline V CDR1 and CDR2: SGHNT, YYREEE (reference sequence). The CDR3 totals 15 residues. Here the CDR3 reads CASSGRQGTNTEAFF. CDR3 nucleotide sequence: TGTGCCAGCAGCGGCCGGCAGGGTACGAACACTGAAGCTTTCTTT.

The genes are TRBV7-9 and TRBJ2-5; D not resolved. CDR1 is SEHNR and CDR2 is FQNEAQ in the germline V gene (reference sequence). V lost 4 bases, J lost 5 bases, and 11 bases lay in between. This CDR3 is built from 13 residues. Here the CDR3 reads CASSSQPAETQYF. The DNA of the CDR3 is TGTGCCAGCAGCTCCCAGCCAGCGGAGACCCAGTACTTC.

The chain links TRBV18 to TRBJ1-1, with 9 bases aligning to TRBD1. V shed 3 bases and J 1 base; nucleotides not matched to a gene: 15. The CDR3 totals 19 residues. Germline values: CDR1 KGHSH, CDR2 LQKENI. The CDR3 nucleotides are TGTGCCAGCTCACCCCGAGGTCCCGGGACAGGGATGGGGAACACTGAAGCTTTCTTT. Translated: CASSPRGPGTGMGNTEAFF.

In this sample, this clone turned up many times. V gene TRBV4-2 combines with J gene TRBJ1-4, with a weak D call TRBD1 (5 bases). The CDR3 contains 16 residues. Trimming shortened V by 0 bases and J by 5 bases, and 13 bases separated the two germline ends. Germline lookup yields CDR1 LGHNA and CDR2 YNFKEQ. CDR3 loop: CASSQDIGTENEKLFF. The CDR3 nucleotides are TGTGCCAGCAGCCAAGATATCGGGACGGAAAATGAAAAACTGTTTTTT.

This clone occurred a few times. This chain uses TRBV28 with TRBJ2-5; a weak D match, TRBD1 (5 bases). Per germline, CDR1 MDHEN and CDR2 SYDVKM. The CDR3 length is 15 residues. V dropped 4 bases and J dropped 1 base, with 13 bases sitting between them. The CDR3 bases are TGTGCCAGCAGTTATGAATCGGACATCCAAGAGACCCAGTACTTC. Encoded protein: CASSYESDIQETQYF.

This clone has a handful of counts. The chain carries TRBV28 and TRBJ1-5; D is ambiguous. Germline V lookup: CDR1 MDHEN, CDR2 SYDVKM. This CDR3 has 15 amino acids. V lost 2 bases to trimming and J lost 6 bases, with 14 bases between them. The CDR3 region is CASSLQRATSQPQHF. The CDR3 nucleotides read TGTGCCAGCAGTTTACAGCGCGCGACTTCTCAGCCCCAGCATTTT.

This clone was detected only once. This chain connects TRBV4-1 to TRBJ1-2; D may be TRBD1 (6 bases). Trimming stripped 4 bases from V and 8 bases from J, with 23 bases between. This CDR3 comprises 16 residues. CDR1 is MGHRA and CDR2 is YSYEKL in the germline V gene. The CDR3 DNA follows: TGCGCCAGCAGCCGTCTGCTTTTACAGGGTAAGGTCGGCTACACCTTC. Amino acid sequence: CASSRLLLQGKVGYTF.

The genes are TRBV6-5 and TRBJ2-3, with D unclear. Germline V CDR1 and CDR2: MNHEY, SVGAGI. The CDR3 consists of 12 residues. Trimming stripped 6 bases from V and 2 bases from J, with 6 bases between. CDR3 coding DNA: TGTGCCAGCAGGGATCTCACAGATACGCAGTATTTT. Translating it yields CASRDLTDTQYF.

The chain employs TRBV28 and TRBJ2-3; 12 bases are a match to TRBD2. The germline V gene encodes CDR1 MDHEN and CDR2 SYDVKM. The ends lost 6 bases at V and 7 bases at J; junction bases unmatched: 11. There are 16 residues in the CDR3. DNA of the CDR3: TGTGCCAGCAGCGAGACTAGCGGGAGTCGGGTTTATACGCAGTATTTT. This codes for CASSETSGSRVYTQYF.

The chain combines TRBV6-5 with TRBJ2-3; maybe TRBD2 (6 bases). CDR1 and CDR2 (germline): MNHEY, SVGAGI. Trimming left V 4 bases short and J 1 base short, with 12 bases between. This CDR3 region has 15 residues. The CDR3 DNA follows: TGTGCCAGCAGTTGGACGGGAGAGGGCACAGATACGCAGTATTTT. This gives the protein CASSWTGEGTDTQYF.

The genes are TRBV11-2 and TRBJ2-7, with D perhaps given as TRBD1 or TRBD2 (5 bases each). The V gene lost 0 bases and the J gene lost 3 bases, with 12 bases spanning the gap. This CDR3 comprises 15 residues. Germline values: CDR1 SGHAT, CDR2 FQNNGV. Here the CDR3 DNA reads TGTGCCAGCAGCTTAGATCGGGTGAGGGGCTACGAGCAGTACTTC. This encodes CASSLDRVRGYEQYF.

The chain carries TRBV23-1 and TRBJ1-3, with D tentatively TRBD1 (5 bases). TRBV23-1 is assigned to the ORF class and has an uncertain function. This CDR3 spans 14 amino acids. V lost 4 bases, J lost 12 bases, and 19 bases lay in between. The CDR3 region has the DNA TGCGCCAGCAGTCGGGGGAAGGCTCGGAGGAACATATATTTT. It is translated as CASSRGKARRNIYF.

The rearrangement joins TRBV5-4 to TRBJ2-2; 9 bases fit TRBD2. The germline gives CDR1 SGHNT, CDR2 YYREEE (reference sequence). Trimming cost V 7 bases and J 1 base; bases outside gene matches: 8. This CDR3 region has 16 residues. CDR3 sequence: CASGLKREVNTGELFF. The CDR3 DNA follows: TGTGCCAGCGGACTCAAGCGGGAGGTGAACACCGGGGAGCTGTTTTTT.

The rearrangement uses TRBV27 and TRBJ2-7; D could derive from TRBD1 or TRBD2 (6 bases each). The length of the CDR3 is 15 residues. V was cut by 7 bases and J by 4 bases, with 20 bases left in between. Germline values: CDR1 MNHEY, CDR2 SMNVEV (reference sequence). CDR3: CASTRDGGEVYEQYF. The DNA of the CDR3 is TGTGCCAGCACCCGGGACGGGGGCGAAGTTTACGAGCAGTACTTC.

The chain links TRBV6-1 to TRBJ2-7; 9 bases match TRBD2. This CDR3 has 14 residues. CDR1 and CDR2 from the germline V gene are MNHNS and SASEGT. Trimming cost V 6 bases and J 4 bases; bases outside gene matches: 7. CDR3 coding DNA: TGTGCCAGCAGCGTAGCGGGAGTAGTGTACGAGCAGTACTTC. Its protein is CASSVAGVVYEQYF.

The V and J genes are TRBV7-2 and TRBJ2-7, with D perhaps TRBD2 (5 bases). Germline lookup yields CDR1 SGHTA and CDR2 FQGNSA. The V end was cut by 0 bases, the J end by 3 bases, with 9 bases between. The CDR3 is made up of 14 amino acids. CDR3 sequence reads: CASSLAGAVYEQYF. The CDR3 DNA reads TGTGCCAGCAGCTTAGCGGGAGCGGTCTACGAGCAGTACTTC.

On this clone itself: A far larger clone is one base from this, pointing to a likely read error. The chain uses TRBV30 and TRBJ2-1; D may match TRBD1 or TRBD2 (5 bases each). The CDR3 covers 14 residues. Germline V gives CDR1 GTSNPN, CDR2 SVGIG (reference sequence). CDR3 loop: CAWSGGIPYNGQFF. CDR3 bases: TGTGCCTGGAGTGGGGGGATCCCTTACAATGGGCAGTTCTTC. Complete variable domain (other parts from reference TRBV30 and TRBJ2-1): SQTIHQWPATLVQPVGSPLSLECTVEGTSNPNLYWYRQAAGRGLQLLFYSVGIGQISSEVPQNLSASRPQDRQFILSSKKLLLSDSGFYLCAWSGGIPYNGQFFGPGTRLTVL.

The CDR3 reads CASSLFREADEQYF. CDR3 DNA sequence: TGTGCCAGCAGCTTATTCCGGGAGGCAGACGAGCAGTACTTC. The V and J genes are TRBV7-8 and TRBJ2-7; 7 nucleotides align to TRBD2. J gave up 5 bases and V 2 bases, and 6 bases lay outside the gene matches. Germline loops: CDR1 SGHVS, CDR2 FQNEAQ. CDR3 size: 14 residues.

The chain combines TRBV6-4 with TRBJ2-2; TRBD2 aligns across 7 bases. Germline V lookup: CDR1 MRHNA, CDR2 SNTAGT. Trimming at V came to 6 bases and at J to 7 bases, leaving 8 bases not matched to a gene. The CDR3 is 14 amino acids. CDR3 region: CASSRTSVGGELFF. CDR3 nucleotides: TGTGCCAGCAGCCGTACTAGCGTCGGCGGGGAGCTGTTTTTT.

This sequence joins TRBV7-8 and TRBJ1-1, with D maybe TRBD1 (5 bases). V lost 5 bases and J lost 2, with 18 bases in between. Germline V gene sequence: CDR1 SGHVS, CDR2 FQNEAQ. The CDR3 is 16 amino acids. The DNA of the CDR3 is TGTGCCAGCAGCCCGAGGTCCCAGGGAGAAAACACTGAAGCTTTCTTT. Protein sequence: CASSPRSQGENTEAFF.

In DNA form, the CDR3 reads TGTGCCATCAACCCGACAGGGAGATCCTACAATGAGCAGTTCTTC. Translating it yields CAINPTGRSYNEQFF. The chain links TRBV10-3 to TRBJ2-1; 7 bases are shared with TRBD1. Germline values: CDR1 ENHRY, CDR2 SYGVKD. After removal of 7 bases from V and 1 base from J, the junction contained 7 bases not matched to a gene. The length of the CDR3 is 15 residues.

The chain is built from TRBV2 and TRBJ1-3; tentative D call: TRBD1 (5 bases). Trimming removed 5 bases at V and 4 bases at J, with 9 bases between. The length of the CDR3 is 13 residues. In germline, CDR1 is SNHLY, CDR2 FYNNEI. CDR3: CASSPGPGNTIYF. The CDR3 DNA sequence: TGTGCCAGCAGTCCGGGGCCAGGAAACACCATATATTTT.